The 19 T cell receptor beta chains reported below all come from one sample, sequenced in a study of blood T cells in healthy people across ages. A second PCR, run for roughly 6 to 11 cycles, used a sample-barcoded 5' primer plus a J-beta primer mix. TCRdb independently ran MiXCR on the 5' RACE reads; one entry per CDR3 protein. The sample holds 850,000 to 950,000 distinct CDR3 sequences, about 30% seen once. The sample taken for sequencing was blood. Receptor source: a woman of 80 years or more in good health.

This clonotype appeared many times. The chain recombines TRBV12-3 or TRBV12-4 with TRBJ2-5; 9 bases are a match to TRBD1. The CDR3 loop spans 15 amino acids. With 5 bases clipped from V and 5 bases from J, the junction kept 9 bases outside the gene matches. Written as DNA, the CDR3 is TGTGCCAGCAGTACGACAGGGGGGAATTGGGAGACCCAGTACTTC. Its translation is CASSTTGGNWETQYF.

The table lists this clonotype with many counts. The V gene is TRBV20-1, the J gene TRBJ2-3, with TRBD2 matching 12 bases. This CDR3 region has 14 residues. Trimming removed 5 bases from V and 4 bases from J; junction bases left unmatched: 4. CDR1 is DFQATT and CDR2 is SNEGSKA in the germline V gene (reference sequence). CDR3 coding DNA: TGCAGTGCTTCTAGCGGGGGGGCCTCAGATACGCAGTATTTT. Protein: CSASSGGASDTQYF.

The sample holds many counts of this clonotype. This chain uses TRBV7-2 with TRBJ2-1; 7 nucleotides match TRBD2. The CDR3 is 16 amino acids. The germline gives CDR1 SGHTA, CDR2 FQGNSA. The V gene end was trimmed by 6 bases and the J gene end by 2 bases; junction bases not matched to a gene: 10. The CDR3 protein is CASSKRSSGTYNEQFF. CDR3 in DNA: TGTGCCAGCAGTAAACGTTCGAGCGGGACCTACAATGAGCAGTTCTTC.

The chain employs TRBV6-5 and TRBJ1-5, with a possible D match to TRBD1 (5 bases). The V gene's germline CDR1 is MNHEY and CDR2 SVGAGI. V lost 6 bases and J lost 4, with 13 bases in between. The CDR3 covers 14 residues. For the CDR3, the DNA is TGTGCCAGCAGCGTGGGGGGAGCTAATCAGCCCCAGCATTTT. Its translation: CASSVGGANQPQHF.

In this sample, this clonotype turned up many times. The J gene is TRBJ2-5, the V gene TRBV20-1, with TRBD2 identical over 9 bases. The V and J ends lost 4 bases and 3 bases, in that order; junction bases with no gene match: 3. CDR3 length: 13 amino acids. The germline gives CDR1 DFQATT, CDR2 SNEGSKA (reference sequence). CDR3 in amino acids: CSATSGGKETQYF. DNA for the CDR3: TGCAGTGCTACAAGCGGGGGGAAAGAGACCCAGTACTTC.

The genes are TRBV6-6 and TRBJ1-1; tentative D call: TRBD1 (6 bases). The V end lost 6 bases, the J end lost 3 bases, and 14 bases lay between the germline ends. Germline lookup yields CDR1 MNHNY and CDR2 SVGAGI (reference sequence). This CDR3 has 14 residues. The CDR3 DNA reads TGTGCCAGCAGCCCCCCGGGACAAGACACTGAAGCTTTCTTT. Encoded protein: CASSPPGQDTEAFF.

The genes are TRBV5-7 and TRBJ2-3; D possibly corresponds to TRBD2 (5 bases). TRBV5-7 is identified as an open reading frame with a role that is uncertain. Trimming removed 6 bases from V and 1 base from J, with 12 bases in between. The CDR3 runs to 14 residues. CDR3 in amino acids: CASKREGRTDTQYF. In DNA form, the CDR3 reads TGTGCCAGCAAACGTGAGGGCCGCACAGATACGCAGTATTTT.

This clonotype has a count of ten or more. J is TRBJ2-1 and V is TRBV7-2; D is possibly TRBD2 (7 bases). The CDR3 runs 17 residues. Trimming stripped 1 base from V and 8 bases from J, with 21 bases between. Looked up from germline, CDR1 is SGHTA and CDR2 is FQGNSA. The CDR3, as DNA: TGTGCCAGCAGCTTAGGAGGTGGAAGGGGGGGCCGCGATGAGCAGTTCTTC. Translating it yields CASSLGGGRGGRDEQFF.

This chain uses TRBV27 with TRBJ2-5; possibly TRBD2 for D (5 bases). Trimming shortened V by 0 bases and J by 7 bases, and 18 bases separated the two germline ends. Germline assignment: CDR1 MNHEY and CDR2 SMNVEV (reference sequence). The CDR3 sequence is 16 residues long. CDR3 residues: CASSLSILGQMGTQYF. The DNA of the CDR3 is TGTGCCAGCAGTTTATCGATACTAGGCCAAATGGGGACCCAGTACTTC.

The J gene is TRBJ1-5, the V gene TRBV2; tentatively, D is TRBD1 (5 bases). V lost 1 base and J 7 bases, leaving 17 bases between the germline ends. Per the germline V gene, CDR1 is SNHLY and CDR2 is FYNNEI. The CDR3 spans 16 residues. The CDR3 protein is CASSEGNPGGGQPQHF. CDR3 coding DNA: TGTGCCAGCAGTGAAGGAAATCCGGGGGGAGGCCAGCCCCAGCATTTT. The full variable domain, rest sourced from reference TRBV2 and TRBJ1-5, is EPEVTQTPSHQVTQMGQEVILRCVPISNHLYFYWYRQILGQKVEFLVSFYNNEISEKSEIFDDQFSVERPDGSNFTLKIRSTKLEDSAMYFCASSEGNPGGGQPQHFGDGTRLSIL.

This clonotype was detected only a few times. V and J are TRBV5-1 and TRBJ1-2; D might be TRBD1 (5 bases). Germline values: CDR1 SGHRS, CDR2 YFSETQ. The CDR3 loop spans 16 amino acids. Trimming removed 4 bases at V and 0 bases at J, with 16 bases between. CDR3 nucleotides: TGCGCCAGCAGCCTGGGGGACTTACCAGCTAACTATGGCTACACCTTC. Amino acid sequence: CASSLGDLPANYGYTF.

This clonotype was picked up many times. The chain joins TRBV10-2 to TRBJ2-1, with D unresolved. The V gene's germline CDR1 is WSHSY and CDR2 SAAADI. Trimming shortened V by 3 bases and J by 4 bases, and 7 bases separated the two germline ends. The CDR3 contains 13 residues. CDR3 nucleotide sequence: TGCGCCAGCAGTGAAAATGGATACAATGAGCAGTTCTTC. This sequence encodes CASSENGYNEQFF.

V is TRBV12-3 or TRBV12-4 and J is TRBJ1-3, with TRBD1 matching 11 bases. The CDR3 is made up of 16 amino acids. V was clipped by 5 bases and J by 0 bases; unmatched bases: 3. CDR3 in DNA: TGTGCCAGCAGTCGGGACAGGGGGTCCTCTGGAAACACCATATATTTT. Protein product: CASSRDRGSSGNTIYF.

This clonotype showed up just a few times. The chain recombines TRBV5-1 with TRBJ2-1; possibly TRBD2 for D (6 bases). Per the germline V gene, CDR1 is SGHRS and CDR2 is YFSETQ. V lost 1 base to trimming and J lost 3 bases, with 11 bases between them. The CDR3 runs 15 residues. The chain's CDR3 is CASSLQVGGYNEQFF. The CDR3 region has the DNA TGCGCCAGCAGCTTGCAGGTGGGGGGCTACAATGAGCAGTTCTTC.

Concerning this clonotype: A much larger clonotype is one base distant, so this may be a read error. The chain couples TRBV6-5 to TRBJ1-2; tentatively, D is TRBD1 (6 bases). Germline CDR1 MNHEY, CDR2 SVGAGI. The CDR3 consists of 13 residues. Trimming removed 6 bases at V and 7 bases at J, with 15 bases between. The chain's CDR3 is CASRQQGGCGYTF. CDR3 DNA sequence: TGTGCCAGCAGACAACAGGGAGGCTGTGGCTACACCTTC.

This clonotype has ten or more counts. The chain links TRBV12-3 or TRBV12-4 to TRBJ2-7; the D gene is possibly TRBD1 (6 bases). The ends were cut back, 3 bases at V and 4 bases at J, with 13 bases in the middle. The CDR3 is 14 residues long. The CDR3 protein is CASSFRGRGYEQYF. DNA of the CDR3: TGTGCCAGCAGTTTCCGGGGCAGGGGATACGAGCAGTACTTC.

This clonotype was observed once. A much larger clone differs from this one at a single base, so this may be a read error. This chain connects TRBV20-1 to TRBJ2-7; TRBD2 might be the D (5 bases). The assigned J gene may be wrong: the sequence end matches TRBJ2-5 better. The germline V gene has CDR1 DFQATT and CDR2 SNEGSKA (reference sequence). The CDR3 extends over 12 amino acids. The CDR3 nucleotides are TGCAGTGCCCGCGGAGAACGGGGGACCCAGTACTTC. Translated: CSARGERGTQYF.

There are many counts of this clonotype. This chain links TRBV7-2 with TRBJ2-1, with 9 bases aligning to TRBD2. The germline V gene has CDR1 SGHTA and CDR2 FQGNSA. The V and J ends lost 1 base and 8 bases, in that order; junction bases with no gene match: 6. This CDR3 region has 15 residues. CDR3 region: CASSLGGGGGYEQFF. As DNA, the CDR3 is TGTGCCAGCAGCTTAGGTGGCGGGGGGGGCTATGAGCAGTTCTTC. Full variable domain (outside the CDR3, taken from reference TRBV7-2 and TRBJ2-1): GAGVSQSPSNKVTEKGKDVELRCDPISGHTALYWYRQSLGQGLEFLIYFQGNSAPDKSGLPSDRFSAERTGGSVSTLTIQRTQQEDSAVYLCASSLGGGGGYEQFFGPGTRLTVL.

This clonotype was recorded a few times. A read error is possible here, since a much larger clone lies one base away. The chain employs TRBV7-9 and TRBJ2-1; 7 nucleotides match TRBD1. Germline V CDR1 and CDR2: SEHNR, FQNEAQ (reference sequence). The CDR3 is made up of 15 amino acids. The trim removed 3 bases at V and 13 bases at J, leaving 15 bases unmatched. Here the CDR3 reads CASSLATGKEETQFF. The DNA of the CDR3 is TGTGCCAGCAGCTTGGCGACAGGGAAGGAAGAGACCCAGTTCTTC. Together with reference TRBV7-9 and TRBJ2-1, the CDR3 gives the full variable domain: DTGVSQNPRHKITKRGQNVTFRCDPISEHNRLYWYRQTLGQGPEFLTYFQNEAQLEKSRLLSDRFSAERPKGSFSTLEIQRTEQGDSAMYLCASSLATGKEETQFFGPGTRLTVL.